The 23 T cell receptor beta chains reported below all come from one sample, sequenced in a study of cytomegalovirus exposure and HLA in healthy donors. 60 Vbeta and 13 Jbeta primers were used in PCR. Assay used: immunoSEQ multiplex PCR; TCRdb lists only in-frame clones, some missing. In the table there are about 210,000 clones, roughly 84% of which are singletons. The sample was PBMCs. These receptors originate from a girl aged 2 to 9 in good health and CMV-seronegative.

V usage is TRBV19 and J usage is TRBJ2-2; tentatively, D is TRBD2 (5 bases). CDR1 and CDR2 from the germline V gene are LNHDA and SQIVND (reference sequence). Trimming took 3 bases from V and 0 from J, leaving 8 bases between them. CDR3 length: 15 amino acids. This CDR3 reads CASSIGLANTGELFF. CDR3 in DNA: TGTGCCAGTAGTATCGGACTTGCGAACACCGGGGAGCTGTTTTTT.

This chain links TRBV5-1 with TRBJ2-3; 8 bases align to TRBD2. J was trimmed by 3 bases and V by 3 bases; bases with no gene match: 12. This CDR3 has 17 residues. Germline loops: CDR1 SGHRS, CDR2 YFSETQ. The CDR3 protein is CASSSAHSGGWTDTQYF. CDR3 DNA: TGCGCCAGCAGCTCTGCACACAGCGGGGGCTGGACAGATACGCAGTATTTT.

J is TRBJ2-3 and V is TRBV5-6, with TRBD2 matching over 8 bases. V dropped 5 bases and J dropped 2; count of bases not matched to a gene: 13. In germline, CDR1 is SGHDT, CDR2 YYEEEE. The CDR3 runs to 17 residues. DNA of the CDR3: TGTGCCAGCAGACGACGGGAGGGCCTATTTTACACAGATACGCAGTATTTT. Amino acids: CASRRREGLFYTDTQYF.

The rearrangement uses TRBV11-2 and TRBJ2-1; D possibly corresponds to TRBD2 (6 bases). Germline V gene sequence: CDR1 SGHAT, CDR2 FQNNGV. The CDR3 has 19 amino acids. Trimming took 2 bases from V and 5 from J, leaving 25 bases between them. The CDR3 nucleotides are TGTGCCAGCAGCTTATTCCGCGGAGGAGCGGCGGGATTTCACAATGAGCAGTTCTTC. Its protein is CASSLFRGGAAGFHNEQFF.

The V gene is TRBV11-2, the J gene TRBJ2-1; 7 nucleotides agree with TRBD1. The V segment lost 1 base and the J segment 9 bases; nucleotides outside the gene matches: 6. CDR3 size: 14 residues. CDR1 SGHAT and CDR2 FQNNGV come from the germline V gene. The CDR3 region has the DNA TGTGCCAGCAGCTTAGGAGCAGGGGGTTTTGAGCAGTTCTTC. The encoded protein is CASSLGAGGFEQFF.

This clone was detected once. The rearrangement joins TRBV6-5 to TRBJ1-6; TRBD1 aligns across 7 bases. V lost 4 bases, J lost 7 bases, and 7 bases stayed unmatched. The CDR3 is made up of 15 amino acids. Germline assignment: CDR1 MNHEY and CDR2 SVGAGI. CDR3 nucleotide sequence: TGTGCCAGCAGTTCTGGGACAGACCCAAATTCACCCCTCCACTTT. Translated: CASSSGTDPNSPLHF.

The chain joins TRBV19 to TRBJ1-1; tentative D call: TRBD1 (6 bases). This CDR3 region has 13 residues. Trimming removed 6 bases at V and 4 bases at J, with 12 bases between. Germline CDR1 is LNHDA and CDR2 is SQIVND (reference sequence). CDR3 coding DNA: TGTGCCAGTAGAACAGGGTGGTCCACTGAAGCTTTCTTT. This sequence encodes CASRTGWSTEAFF.

The rearrangement links TRBV15 to TRBJ2-5; D unresolved. The CDR3 runs to 13 residues. V lost 1 base to trimming and J lost 5 bases, with 8 bases between them. Per the germline V gene, CDR1 is LNHNV and CDR2 is YYDKDF (reference sequence). The CDR3 sequence is CATSRVYGETQYF. In DNA, the CDR3 is TGTGCCACCAGCAGAGTGTACGGGGAGACCCAGTACTTC.

The rearrangement joins TRBV11-2 to TRBJ1-1; 10 bases align to TRBD1. This CDR3 comprises 17 residues. CDR1 is SGHAT and CDR2 is FQNNGV in the germline V gene. The V and J ends lost 1 base and 5 bases, in that order; junction bases with no gene match: 10. In DNA, the CDR3 is TGTGCCAGCAGCTTAGGGACAGGGGGTTATGAGGGGACTGAAGCTTTCTTT. This encodes CASSLGTGGYEGTEAFF. The full variable domain, completed using reference TRBV11-2 and TRBJ1-1, is EAGVAQSPRYKIIEKRQSVAFWCNPISGHATLYWYQQILGQGPKLLIQFQNNGVVDDSQLPKDRFSAERLKGVDSTLKIQPAKLEDSAVYLCASSLGTGGYEGTEAFFGQGTRLTVV.

The J gene is TRBJ1-3, the V gene TRBV4-1; D unclear. CDR1 and CDR2 from the germline V gene are MGHRA and YSYEKL. The CDR3 loop spans 14 amino acids. Deletions cut 4 bases from V and 0 bases from J, with 7 bases between. CDR3 nucleotides: TGCGCCAGCAGCCGTGTGAGCTCTGGAAACACCATATATTTT. Translating it yields CASSRVSSGNTIYF.

V gene TRBV5-1 combines with J gene TRBJ2-3; the D gene is possibly TRBD2 (6 bases). The V end was cut by 0 bases, the J end by 4 bases, with 6 bases between. CDR3 length equals 13 residues. Germline CDR1 SGHRS, CDR2 YFSETQ. The CDR3 DNA is TGCGCCAGCAGCTTGGCGGGGGCAGATACGCAGTATTTT. Translating it yields CASSLAGADTQYF.

This rearrangement joins TRBV11-3 to TRBJ1-1; D gene uncertain. The CDR3 runs to 13 residues. V was cut by 0 bases and J by 4 bases, with 6 bases left in between. The germline gives CDR1 SGHNT, CDR2 YENEEA. Here the CDR3 reads CASSLDRSTEAFF. CDR3 sequence (DNA): TGTGCCAGCAGCTTAGACCGGTCCACTGAAGCTTTCTTT.

Only one count was recorded for this clone. The rearrangement joins TRBV27 to TRBJ2-2; 11 bases match TRBD2. Germline values: CDR1 MNHEY, CDR2 SMNVEV (reference sequence). This CDR3 is 15 amino acids long. Trimming took 6 bases from V and 6 from J; bases not matched to a gene: 6. The CDR3 DNA is TGTGCCAGCAGGATGACTAGCGGGATCGCCGGGGAGCTGTTTTTT. Protein product: CASRMTSGIAGELFF.

This clone was counted only a few times. V and J are TRBV18 and TRBJ2-7, with D possibly matching TRBD2 (5 bases). V shed 0 bases and J shed 4 bases, with 13 bases lying between them. The CDR3 length is 15 residues. CDR1 and CDR2 (germline): KGHSH, LQKENI. The CDR3 DNA reads as TGTGCCAGCTCACCACCGATGCTAGCTGAGTACGAGCAGTACTTC. This gives the protein CASSPPMLAEYEQYF.

The chain links TRBV7-6 to TRBJ1-2, with TRBD1 identical over 12 bases. Germline V lookup: CDR1 SGHVS, CDR2 FNYEAQ. V trimming: 5 bases; J trimming: 8 bases; junction bases outside the gene matches: 9. The CDR3 is made up of 15 amino acids. CDR3 amino acids: CASSEGQGAAGGYTF. Here the CDR3 DNA reads TGTGCCAGCAGCGAGGGACAGGGGGCTGCAGGCGGCTACACCTTC.

The genes are TRBV5-4 and TRBJ2-2; D gene ambiguous. The CDR3 length is 13 residues. V shed 5 bases and J shed 1 base, with 6 bases lying between them. From germline, CDR1 is SGHNT and CDR2 YYREEE (reference sequence). The CDR3 sequence is CASRIGNTGELFF. For the CDR3, the DNA is TGTGCCAGCAGGATCGGGAACACCGGGGAGCTGTTTTTT.

V gene TRBV6-5 combines with J gene TRBJ2-7, with TRBD1 matching 9 bases. The J segment lost 7 bases and the V segment lost 4 bases, leaving 8 bases of the junction unmatched. The CDR3 has 14 amino acids. Per germline, CDR1 MNHEY and CDR2 SVGAGI. CDR3 in DNA: TGTGCCAGCAGTTTGACAGGGGGACCTCTGGAGCAGTACTTC. This gives the protein CASSLTGGPLEQYF.

V and J are TRBV15 and TRBJ1-1; TRBD1 aligns across 9 bases. The CDR3 extends over 13 amino acids. The V and J ends lost 5 bases and 7 bases, in that order; junction bases with no gene match: 5. Germline CDR1 is LNHNV and CDR2 is YYDKDF (reference sequence). CDR3 loop: CATSYRGLDEAFF. The CDR3 DNA reads TGTGCCACCAGCTACAGGGGGCTGGATGAAGCTTTCTTT. Full variable domain (rest looked up from reference TRBV15 and TRBJ1-1): DAMVIQNPRYQVTQFGKPVTLSCSQTLNHNVMYWYQQKSSQAPKLLFHYYDKDFNNEADTPDNFQSRRPNTSFCFLDIRSPGLGDTAMYLCATSYRGLDEAFFGQGTRLTVV.

The rearrangement links TRBV6-1 to TRBJ1-4; 9 positions agree with TRBD1. V lost 1 base, J lost 7 bases, and 1 base stayed unmatched. Germline V gene data show CDR1 as MNHNS and CDR2 as SASEGT. The CDR3 is 14 residues long. The CDR3 is CASSEGTGAEKLFF. The CDR3 nucleotides are TGTGCCAGCAGTGAAGGGACAGGGGCTGAAAAACTGTTTTTT.

The gene calls are TRBV27 and TRBJ2-2; 8 bases map to TRBD2. The germline V gene has CDR1 MNHEY and CDR2 SMNVEV (reference sequence). V trimming: 3 bases; J trimming: 4 bases; junction bases outside the gene matches: 4. This CDR3 is 15 amino acids long. CDR3 in amino acids: CASSFREGVTGELFF. CDR3 DNA: TGTGCCAGCAGTTTCCGGGAGGGGGTCACCGGGGAGCTGTTTTTT.

The chain combines TRBV7-9 with TRBJ2-1, with 9 positions matching TRBD2. Germline CDR1 reads SEHNR; CDR2 reads FQNEAQ (reference sequence). The CDR3 is 15 amino acids. The ends lost 5 bases at V and 2 bases at J; junction bases unmatched: 4. The CDR3 DNA follows: TGTGCCAGCAGCAACGGGACTAGCCCCTACAATGAGCAGTTCTTC. Translation: CASSNGTSPYNEQFF.

This chain uses TRBV10-1 with TRBJ2-3; 9 bases line up with TRBD1. Germline values: CDR1 WNHNN, CDR2 SYGVQD (reference sequence). The CDR3 has 14 amino acids. Trimming took 11 bases from V and 2 from J; bases not matched to a gene: 8. CDR3 DNA: TGCGCCTGTTCCCGGGACAGGGTCACAGATACGCAGTATTTT. Protein sequence: CACSRDRVTDTQYF.

This chain connects TRBV5-6 to TRBJ2-5; tentative D call: TRBD1 (5 bases). Per the germline V gene, CDR1 is SGHDT and CDR2 is YYEEEE. Trimming took 4 bases from V and 2 from J, leaving 15 bases between them. This CDR3 is 15 amino acids long. CDR3 in DNA: TGTGCCAGCAGCATTTTGGGGCTTAGGCAAGAGACCCAGTACTTC. Its protein product is CASSILGLRQETQYF.